This TCR beta chain was documented in a study of shared clonotypes between healthy human individuals. Study conclusions and caveats: Several donors held approximately 4.5% of naive CD4 clonotypes in common.

J gave up 12 bases and V 1 base, and 3 bases lay outside the gene matches. CDR3 length: 11 amino acids. In germline, CDR1 is GTSNPN, CDR2 SVGIG (reference sequence). Participating donors were healthy, HIV-negative adults free of recent acute infections or vaccinations. With respect to this clone: The antigen is unknown.

Per the original data handling: There were no quality scores in the junction-only immunoSEQ sequences, so filtering differed. Data came from immunoSEQ multiplex PCR; TCRdb stores just in-frame clones and leaves some out. That table furnishes V, J and clone size, whereas the DNA furnished D and trimming. The profile shows over a million clones, under 99% of them singletons. V gene TRBV30 combines with J gene TRBJ2-1, with 7 bases identical to TRBD2. Specimen: naive CD4+ T cells sorted from blood. Subset specified: CD45RA+ positively selected. This clonotype was obtained from a man aged 25 to 45 in good health. The DNA of the CDR3 is TGTGCCTGGAGTGGGACTAGAGGGCAGTTCTTC. As protein: CAWSGTRGQFF.